This entry lists 9 T cell receptor beta chains sequenced from one sample in a study of blood T cell repertoires in COVID-19 (dated by TCRdb to the early 2020s). Receptor libraries were prepared by the immunoSEQ multiplex PCR assay. Entries here come from immuneACCESS through TCRdb and include only in-frame sequences with V and J called. Some clones fail to appear in such tables; in the studies checked, an unresolved V gene covers under half of the shortfall, and the cause of the remainder is unknown. The sample table contains around 160,000 clones; only one count was recorded for roughly 84% of them. The top ten hold under 7% of the sample. Sequenced sample: PBMCs or T cells enriched from blood (not recorded which). These receptor sequences come from a woman between 45 and 60 years old who had been exposed to COVID-19.

This clone came up once. Other DNA variants within this sample encode the same CDR3. The chain employs TRBV3-1 (or the pseudogene TRBV3-2) and TRBJ2-7, with no clear D. Trimming stripped 3 bases from V and 1 base from J, with 4 bases between. Germline V gene lookup returns CDR1 LGHDT and CDR2 YNNKEL (reference sequence). CDR3 size: 12 residues. The CDR3 sequence is CASSHRSYEQYF. Here the CDR3 DNA reads TGTGCCAGCAGCCACAGGTCCTACGAGCAGTACTTC.

This clone was seen a handful of times. The chain is built from TRBV7-9 and TRBJ2-1, with 9 bases lining up with TRBD2. Per germline, CDR1 SEHNR and CDR2 FQNEAQ (reference sequence). Germline trimming cut 1 base from V and 8 bases from J; bases unmatched to any gene: 6. The CDR3 has 15 amino acids. The CDR3 DNA is TGTGCCAGCAGCTTAGTACGGCGGGAGGGCGATGAGCAGTTCTTC. Protein product: CASSLVRREGDEQFF.

V and J are TRBV7-2 and TRBJ1-6, with TRBD1 identical over 7 bases. The CDR3 is 14 residues long. The germline V gene encodes CDR1 SGHTA and CDR2 FQGNSA. Trimming cost V 5 bases and J 7 bases; bases outside gene matches: 5. The CDR3, as DNA: TGTGCCAGCAGCCATCGACAGGGCAATTCACCCCTCCACTTT. Protein: CASSHRQGNSPLHF.

The CDR3 nucleotides read TGTGCCAGCGTGGGACAGGGATATGAAAAACTGTTTTTT. This codes for CASVGQGYEKLFF. This chain connects TRBV2 to TRBJ1-4; 9 bases fit TRBD1. Germline lookup yields CDR1 SNHLY and CDR2 FYNNEI. The length of the CDR3 is 13 residues. V lost 8 bases to trimming and J lost 6 bases; unmatched junction nucleotides: 4.

V usage is TRBV5-4 and J usage is TRBJ1-2; D gene uncertain. V was shortened by 4 bases and J by 6 bases, with 16 bases between the two germline ends. The CDR3 totals 14 residues. CDR1 is SGHNT, CDR2 YYREEE, per germline (reference sequence). The CDR3 bases are TGTGCCAGCAGCACCTCAACCTCCGGGAATGGCTACACCTTC. As protein: CASSTSTSGNGYTF.

The rearrangement links TRBV14 to TRBJ2-7, with a possible D match to TRBD2 (5 bases). CDR3 size: 14 residues. V dropped 6 bases and J dropped 3 bases, with 15 bases sitting between them. Germline values: CDR1 SGHDN, CDR2 FVKESK. This CDR3 is CASSRGIFGYEQYF. Written as DNA, the CDR3 is TGTGCCAGCAGTCGGGGAATTTTCGGCTACGAGCAGTACTTC.

This sequence joins TRBV15 and TRBJ1-1, with 7 bases aligning to TRBD1. Germline loops: CDR1 LNHNV, CDR2 YYDKDF (reference sequence). V gave up 5 bases and J gave up 7 bases; unmatched junction bases: 10. CDR3 length: 14 residues. CDR3 sequence: CATSGRTGQVEAFF. The CDR3 region has the DNA TGTGCCACCAGCGGAAGGACAGGCCAAGTTGAAGCTTTCTTT.

This clone was picked up one time. The chain links TRBV4-3 to TRBJ1-3; 9 bases match TRBD1. Germline CDR1 is LGHNA and CDR2 is YSLEER. The CDR3 is 15 amino acids. The J segment lost 2 bases and the V segment lost 1 base, leaving 0 bases of the junction unmatched. The CDR3 DNA is TGCGCCAGCAGCCAAGGACAGGGGGCTGGAAACACCATATATTTT. Protein: CASSQGQGAGNTIYF.

This clone occurred once. This chain links TRBV27 with TRBJ2-1; 10 nucleotides match TRBD1. Germline CDR1 reads MNHEY; CDR2 reads SMNVEV (reference sequence). This CDR3 has 16 residues. V shed 3 bases and J 7 bases; nucleotides not matched to a gene: 9. CDR3 loop: CASSFVGTGVGNEQFF. The CDR3 nucleotides read TGTGCCAGCAGTTTCGTCGGGACAGGGGTGGGAAATGAGCAGTTCTTC.